The sequence of this TCR beta chain was determined in a study of blood T cell repertoires in COVID-19. Enrolled during active infection, Seattle patients were then followed longitudinally. The CDR3 totals 14 residues. Germline CDR1 and CDR2: SGDLS and YYNGEE. Trimming cost V 1 base and J 7 bases, with 12 bases left between them. In the original processing: The assay estimated nucleated cells by amplifying reference gene primers. TCRdb's table, derived via immunoSEQ multiplex PCR, lists solely in-frame clones and lacks some. For V, J and clone size, that table is used; D and trimming come from the DNA. The top ten hold 15% to 18% of the sample, which has approximately 290,000 clones, about 80% seen once. The table lists this clone with a few counts.

The sequenced sample consisted of peripheral blood. The chain employs TRBV9 and TRBJ2-1, with D tentatively TRBD1 (5 bases). This TCR came from a person aged 70 to 85 with COVID-19, enrolled during active disease. The CDR3 loop reads CASSVMGLSNEQFF. In DNA form, the CDR3 reads TGTGCCAGCAGCGTAATGGGGCTTAGTAATGAGCAGTTCTTC.